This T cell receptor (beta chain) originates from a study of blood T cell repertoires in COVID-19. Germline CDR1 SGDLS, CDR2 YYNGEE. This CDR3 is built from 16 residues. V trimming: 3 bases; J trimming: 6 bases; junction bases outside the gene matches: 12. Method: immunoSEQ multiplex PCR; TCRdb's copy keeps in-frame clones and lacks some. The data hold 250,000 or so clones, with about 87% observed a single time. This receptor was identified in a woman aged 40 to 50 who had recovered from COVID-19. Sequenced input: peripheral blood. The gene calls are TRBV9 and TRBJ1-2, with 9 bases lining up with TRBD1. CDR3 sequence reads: CASSASGTGIVDGYTF. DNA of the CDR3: TGTGCCAGCAGCGCCTCCGGGACAGGGATTGTAGATGGCTACACCTTC.